The T cell receptor (beta chain) under discussion was sequenced for a study of human T cells and chemical hapten exposure. Study overall: The scalp of each patient received a weekly diphenylcyclopropenone dose for the full roughly 24-week study.

This CDR3 spans 18 amino acids. V lost 5 bases, J lost 3 bases, and 13 bases stayed unmatched. Germline CDR1 is SGHVS and CDR2 is FQNEAQ. Unique molecular identifiers were attached to individual cDNA molecules within the library. TCRdb re-derived calls from the RACE reads in MiXCR, one entry per CDR3 protein. The table includes some 110,000 distinct CDR3 sequences, around 35% detected once. The time point denotes: patch test 3, about 24 weeks after DPC sensitization. Treatment of the sample: therapeutic diphenylcyclopropenone sensitization with weekly scalp DPC. This clonotype has more than one count but fewer than ten. The target antigen is unknown. Findings of the study overall: No change in TCRs above 1 in 1000 frequency was produced by DPC sensitization. Expanded TCRs grouped into significantly more large CDR3 similarity clusters than controls produced.

This sequence was found in a man in his forties with alopecia areata. Some clones in this sample may be carry-over from other donors' samples. This rearrangement joins TRBV7-8 to TRBJ1-5; TRBD1 agrees at 10 bases. The source material was whole blood, sampled in connection with sensitization to the hapten diphenylcyclopropenone (DPC). CDR3 amino acids: CASSISGQGGYLNQPQHF. The DNA of the CDR3 is TGTGCCAGCAGCATTAGCGGACAGGGGGGGTATCTCAATCAGCCCCAGCATTTT.